The 16 T cell receptor beta chains below come from one sample, sequenced in a study of CD8 T cells in Susac syndrome. A quantity of roughly 0.5 to 1 ug RNA underwent reverse transcription using random hexamers. TCRdb reprocessed the immunoSEQ multiplex PCR reads via MiXCR and lists one record per CDR3 protein. The sample has approximately 190,000 distinct CDR3 sequences, just under 95% seen once. Sequencing used CD8+ T cells from PBMCs. These receptors originate from a human donor with Susac syndrome.

The CDR3 sequence: CSVELGQGYTEAFF. The CDR3 region has the DNA TGCAGCGTTGAGTTGGGGCAGGGGTACACTGAAGCTTTCTTT. V and J are TRBV29-1 and TRBJ1-1, with D possibly matching TRBD1 (6 bases). CDR1 is SQVTM and CDR2 is ANQGSEA in the germline V gene. The CDR3 has 14 residues. Trimming shortened V by 3 bases and J by 3 bases, and 14 bases separated the two germline ends.

J is TRBJ2-7 and V is TRBV20-1, with TRBD2 as a possible D gene (5 bases). The V gene's germline CDR1 is DFQATT and CDR2 SNEGSKA (reference sequence). Trimming removed 0 bases from V and 6 bases from J, with 15 bases in between. The CDR3 is 14 residues long. In DNA form, the CDR3 reads TGCAGTGCTAGAGATAGGTCGGGGAAGGTCGAGCAGTACTTC. This sequence encodes CSARDRSGKVEQYF.

The chain recombines TRBV20-1 with TRBJ2-2; D assignment may be TRBD1 or TRBD2 (5 bases each). Germline V gene lookup returns CDR1 DFQATT and CDR2 SNEGSKA (reference sequence). V lost 5 bases, J lost 5 bases, and 12 bases lay in between. The CDR3 has 13 residues. The CDR3 coding sequence is TGCAGTGCTCGGACTTCAGGGACCGGGGAGCTGTTTTTT. Protein: CSARTSGTGELFF.

This clonotype was counted only a few times. This sequence joins TRBV20-1 and TRBJ2-4; D may be TRBD1 or TRBD2 (5 bases each). Trimming removed 0 bases at V and 7 bases at J, with 16 bases between. This CDR3 contains 15 residues. Germline CDR1 DFQATT, CDR2 SNEGSKA (reference sequence). The CDR3, as DNA: TGCAGTGCTAGAGACCTGTATGAGGGACGGAACATTCAGTACTTC. Translating gives CSARDLYEGRNIQYF.

This chain links TRBV5-1 with TRBJ2-7; weak D call: TRBD2 (6 bases). The ends were cut back, 4 bases at V and 2 bases at J, with 13 bases in the middle. This CDR3 region has 14 residues. The V gene's germline CDR1 is SGHRS and CDR2 YFSETQ. CDR3 sequence: CASSPPGLTYEQYF. In DNA, the CDR3 is TGCGCCAGCAGCCCCCCGGGACTTACCTACGAGCAGTACTTC. Combining the CDR3 with reference TRBV5-1 and TRBJ2-7 gives the whole variable domain KAGVTQTPRYLIKTRGQQVTLSCSPISGHRSVSWYQQTPGQGLQFLFEYFSETQRNKGNFPGRFSGRQFSNSRSEMNVSTLELGDSALYLCASSPPGLTYEQYFGPGTRLTVT.

The V and J genes are TRBV7-3 and TRBJ2-5; D might be TRBD1 or TRBD2, each matching 5 bases. The CDR3 extends over 16 amino acids. The germline V gene has CDR1 SGHTA and CDR2 FQGTGA. Trimming stripped 3 bases from V and 5 bases from J, with 19 bases between. CDR3 region: CASSFLGPPLVETQYF. CDR3 nucleotides: TGTGCCAGCAGCTTCCTGGGACCCCCACTGGTGGAGACCCAGTACTTC.

The genes are TRBV4-1 and TRBJ2-1; tentatively, D is TRBD1 (6 bases). The CDR3 extends over 12 amino acids. From germline, CDR1 is MGHRA and CDR2 YSYEKL. V lost 1 base and J 12 bases, leaving 10 bases between the germline ends. DNA for the CDR3: TGCGCCAGCAGCCAAGGGGGGCAGGGGCAGTTCTTC. Protein product: CASSQGGQGQFF.

V gene TRBV14 combines with J gene TRBJ2-7; no clear D. The germline CDR1 and CDR2 sequences are SGHDN and FVKESK. Trimming stripped 3 bases from V and 0 bases from J, with 18 bases between. This CDR3 is 17 amino acids long. CDR3 sequence (DNA): TGTGCCAGCAGCCATGGCAACACCGGAGCTATCTCCTACGAGCAGTACTTC. Encoded protein: CASSHGNTGAISYEQYF.

The rearrangement uses TRBV5-1 and TRBJ1-2; D possibly corresponds to TRBD1 (6 bases). The CDR3 sequence is 15 residues long. Germline-derived CDR1 and CDR2 are SGHRS and YFSETQ. Trimming cost V 4 bases and J 4 bases, with 17 bases left between them. DNA for the CDR3: TGCGCCAGCAGCCCGGAGGGGGGGCAGGCCTATGGCTACACCTTC. Translated: CASSPEGGQAYGYTF.

The rearrangement links TRBV7-9 to TRBJ2-7, with D perhaps TRBD1 (6 bases). Trimming took 2 bases from V and 2 from J, leaving 10 bases between them. The CDR3 covers 14 residues. Germline V gene data show CDR1 as SEHNR and CDR2 as FQNEAQ (reference sequence). CDR3 DNA: TGTGCCAGCAGCTTACTAGGACAGCCCTACGAGCAGTACTTC. It codes for CASSLLGQPYEQYF. The complete variable domain, with remaining parts taken from reference TRBV7-9 and TRBJ2-7, reads DTGVSQNPRHKITKRGQNVTFRCDPISEHNRLYWYRQTLGQGPEFLTYFQNEAQLEKSRLLSDRFSAERPKGSFSTLEIQRTEQGDSAMYLCASSLLGQPYEQYFGPGTRLTVT.

The chain joins TRBV20-1 to TRBJ2-5, with 10 bases lining up with TRBD2. The germline V gene encodes CDR1 DFQATT and CDR2 SNEGSKA (reference sequence). CDR3 size: 17 residues. The V gene end was trimmed by 0 bases and the J gene end by 5 bases; junction bases not matched to a gene: 12. CDR3 sequence reads: CSARDISLAGVWETQYF. The CDR3 DNA is TGCAGTGCTAGAGATATAAGCCTAGCGGGAGTTTGGGAGACCCAGTACTTC.

This chain uses TRBV28 with TRBJ1-2, with TRBD1 as a possible D gene (6 bases). Deletions cut 4 bases from V and 4 bases from J, with 10 bases between. Germline lookup yields CDR1 MDHEN and CDR2 SYDVKM. CDR3 length: 13 residues. CDR3 DNA sequence: TGTGCCAGCAGTTCTGGACAGCTCTATGGCTACACCTTC. This encodes CASSSGQLYGYTF.

The chain couples TRBV12-3 or TRBV12-4 to TRBJ2-3; 10 bases are shared with TRBD1. This CDR3 spans 16 amino acids. Germline trimming cut 3 bases from V and 3 bases from J; bases unmatched to any gene: 6. The CDR3 loop is CASSFGTGDLTDTQYF. The CDR3, as DNA: TGTGCCAGCAGTTTCGGGACAGGGGATTTAACAGATACGCAGTATTTT.

The genes are TRBV27 and TRBJ2-7; D uncertain. Germline V lookup: CDR1 MNHEY, CDR2 SMNVEV (reference sequence). V was pared by 5 bases and J by 4 bases, with 12 bases between. The CDR3 loop spans 13 amino acids. CDR3 region: CASSPLGRYEQYF. CDR3 DNA: TGTGCCAGCAGTCCGTTAGGGCGGTACGAGCAGTACTTC.

The chain uses TRBV12-3 or TRBV12-4 and TRBJ2-7; no clear D. The CDR3 loop spans 16 amino acids. V lost 1 base and J lost 6, with 19 bases in between. The CDR3 nucleotides are TGTGCCAGCAGTTTAGGTCTGTGGACCTCAACAGCCGAGCAGTACTTC. Translating gives CASSLGLWTSTAEQYF.

V gene TRBV12-3 or TRBV12-4 combines with J gene TRBJ2-4, with TRBD2 identical over 15 bases. The junction had 1 base not matched to a gene; V was cut back by 3 bases and J by 7 bases. This CDR3 has 15 residues. CDR3 loop: CASSLGTSGRNIQYF. CDR3 sequence (DNA): TGTGCCAGCAGTTTGGGGACTAGCGGGAGGAACATTCAGTACTTC.